Listed here are 21 T cell receptor beta chains from one sample, sequenced in a study of blood T cell repertoires in COVID-19 (dated by TCRdb to 2018 to 2020). Library creation used the immunoSEQ multiplex PCR assay. The immuneACCESS repertoire file appears here via TCRdb, limited to in-frame rearrangements. These files lack a portion of the clones; in checked studies, under half of the deficit traces to unresolved V genes, and the cause of the others is not known. This sample holds about 430,000 clones; nearly 90% were observed only once. The ten largest clones add up to 1.4% to 1.5% of the sample. The material sequenced was PBMCs or T cells enriched from blood (not recorded which). The receptors derive from a woman between 18 and 29 years old who had been exposed to COVID-19.

This clone appeared a single time. The chain recombines TRBV4-3 with TRBJ2-2, with TRBD2 matching over 9 bases. CDR1 is LGHNA, CDR2 YSLEER, per germline. The CDR3 is 18 amino acids. The junction had 9 bases not matched to a gene; V was cut back by 0 bases and J by 4 bases. CDR3 residues: CASSQEVPGLAFTGELFF. The CDR3 region has the DNA TGCGCCAGCAGCCAAGAGGTCCCGGGACTAGCTTTCACCGGGGAGCTGTTTTTT.

V usage is TRBV24-1 and J usage is TRBJ2-7, with 7 bases matching TRBD1. CDR3 size: 15 residues. J was trimmed by 4 bases and V by 3 bases; bases with no gene match: 8. The germline CDR1 and CDR2 sequences are KGHDR and SFDVKD. Written as DNA, the CDR3 is TGTGCCACCAGTGATCCCCAGGGACAGAGTTACGAGCAGTACTTC. This translates into CATSDPQGQSYEQYF.

Of note for this clone: The junction does not match germline at one end; this may be a read error. The rearrangement joins TRBV3-1 (or the pseudogene TRBV3-2) to TRBJ2-1; 7 nucleotides match TRBD2. This CDR3 has 11 amino acids. Germline V lookup: CDR1 LGHDT, CDR2 YNNKEL (reference sequence). The CDR3 DNA is TGTGCCAGCAGCCTTGGACTAGAGCGGTTCTTC. As protein: CASSLGLERFF.

In nucleotides, the CDR3 is TGTGCCAGCAGCACACGGACAGGGAGGAACACTGAAGCTTTCTTT. This encodes CASSTRTGRNTEAFF. V usage is TRBV7-2 and J usage is TRBJ1-1, with 8 bases aligning to TRBD1. The CDR3 length is 15 residues. Germline CDR1 and CDR2: SGHTA and FQGNSA. J was trimmed by 1 base and V by 5 bases; bases with no gene match: 6.

The V and J genes are TRBV18 and TRBJ2-1, with TRBD2 as a possible D gene (6 bases). This CDR3 contains 19 residues. Germline V lookup: CDR1 KGHSH, CDR2 LQKENI. Trimming left V 6 bases short and J 3 bases short, with 27 bases between. The CDR3 nucleotides are TGTGCCAGCTCCCAAATATCGTGGTTGTCGGGACTCAACTACAATGAGCAGTTCTTC. It translates to CASSQISWLSGLNYNEQFF.

The V call is TRBV10-3, the J call TRBJ2-7; D ambiguous. V lost 0 bases, J lost 2 bases, and 5 bases lay in between. CDR3 length equals 13 residues. Germline values: CDR1 ENHRY, CDR2 SYGVKD. The DNA of the CDR3 is TGTGCCATCAGTGAGTCGGCCACCTACGAGCAGTACTTC. This translates into CAISESATYEQYF.

The rearrangement joins TRBV11-2 to TRBJ2-7; D is possibly TRBD2 (6 bases). Germline V CDR1 and CDR2: SGHAT, FQNNGV. The V and J ends lost 4 bases and 2 bases respectively, with 15 bases between them. This CDR3 contains 15 residues. The CDR3 nucleotides read TGTGCCAGCAGCTCGCCCGGGACTTACACCTACGAGCAGTACTTC. Translation gives CASSSPGTYTYEQYF.

The chain has TRBV5-1 and TRBJ1-3, with 7 bases lining up with TRBD1. This CDR3 has 16 amino acids. V was pared by 2 bases and J by 0 bases, with 5 bases of the junction left unmatched. CDR1 and CDR2 from the germline V gene are SGHRS and YFSETQ. CDR3 region: CASSLPGQPSGNTIYF. The CDR3 region has the DNA TGCGCCAGCAGCTTACCGGGACAGCCCTCTGGAAACACCATATATTTT.

V is TRBV28 and J is TRBJ2-2, with D possibly being TRBD2 (5 bases). The CDR3 has 15 residues. V was trimmed by 2 bases and J by 4 bases, leaving 11 bases between them. The germline V gene encodes CDR1 MDHEN and CDR2 SYDVKM. This CDR3 is CASSLAGSPTGELFF. CDR3 coding DNA: TGTGCCAGCAGTTTAGCGGGTTCACCCACCGGGGAGCTGTTTTTT.

V gene TRBV24-1 combines with J gene TRBJ1-5; 7 nucleotides align to TRBD1. V dropped 4 bases and J dropped 7; count of bases not matched to a gene: 3. This CDR3 region has 13 residues. Germline-derived CDR1 and CDR2 are KGHDR and SFDVKD. The CDR3 DNA is TGTGCCACCAGTGACCAGGGGGTCCAGCCCCAGCATTTT. This encodes CATSDQGVQPQHF.

The chain carries TRBV28 and TRBJ1-2; D may be TRBD1 (5 bases). This CDR3 is built from 12 residues. With 2 bases removed from V and 7 bases from J, the gap between germline ends came to 8 bases. The V gene's germline CDR1 is MDHEN and CDR2 SYDVKM. This CDR3 reads CASSLPRVGYTF. The CDR3 nucleotides are TGTGCCAGCAGTTTACCCAGGGTTGGCTACACCTTC.

This chain uses TRBV20-1 with TRBJ2-1, with 7 nucleotides matching TRBD1. Germline V gives CDR1 DFQATT, CDR2 SNEGSKA (reference sequence). J gave up 11 bases and V 8 bases, and 6 bases lay outside the gene matches. The CDR3 sequence is 10 residues long. DNA of the CDR3: TGCAGTCCGAGGGGGCTTAAGCAGTTCTTC. As protein: CSPRGLKQFF.

This clone was recorded only once. This sequence joins TRBV18 and TRBJ1-1, with TRBD1 as a possible D gene (6 bases). Germline CDR1 and CDR2: KGHSH and LQKENI. V was clipped by 6 bases and J by 1 base, with 12 bases between them. CDR3 length equals 14 residues. The CDR3 loop reads CASSLQGWNTEAFF. The CDR3 nucleotides read TGTGCCAGCTCGCTACAGGGTTGGAACACTGAAGCTTTCTTT.

The gene calls are TRBV13 and TRBJ2-7; tentative D call: TRBD2 (5 bases). Germline V gives CDR1 PRHDT, CDR2 FYEKMQ (reference sequence). V shed 2 bases and J shed 2 bases, with 10 bases lying between them. This CDR3 has 14 amino acids. CDR3 sequence: CASSLTGRAYEQYF. For the CDR3, the DNA is TGTGCCAGCAGCTTAACGGGAAGGGCCTACGAGCAGTACTTC.

The rearrangement joins TRBV5-1 to TRBJ2-7; 9 bases are a match to TRBD2. In germline, CDR1 is SGHRS, CDR2 YFSETQ. The CDR3 covers 15 residues. V was clipped by 1 base and J by 3 bases; unmatched bases: 5. The CDR3 loop is CASSLTTSGYYEQYF. The CDR3 region has the DNA TGCGCCAGCAGCTTGACGACTAGCGGATACTACGAGCAGTACTTC.

As concerns this clone: Sequence at one end of the junction differs from germline and may be a read error. This sequence joins TRBV4-2 and TRBJ1-3; D not resolved. Germline V gene sequence: CDR1 LGHNA, CDR2 YNFKEQ. The CDR3 has 17 residues. CDR3 protein: CASTQRTVRSSGNTIYF. The CDR3 nucleotides are TGTGCCAGCACCCAACGAACGGTGCGGAGCTCTGGAAACACCATATATTTT.

V gene TRBV12-5 combines with J gene TRBJ1-1; D may be TRBD1 (6 bases). Germline-derived CDR1 and CDR2 are LGHNT and FRNRAP. The CDR3 is 15 residues long. V lost 7 bases, J lost 4 bases, and 19 bases lay in between. The DNA for the CDR3 is TGTGCTAGTGCTACTTCGACAGGTGGGGTCACTGAAGCTTTCTTT. Translated, it gives CASATSTGGVTEAFF.

This chain connects TRBV6-5 to TRBJ2-2, with a weak D call TRBD2 (5 bases). Trimming took 0 bases from V and 6 from J, leaving 8 bases between them. Germline CDR1 and CDR2: MNHEY and SVGAGI. The CDR3 spans 14 residues. Here the CDR3 DNA reads TGTGCCAGCAGTTACTCGAGGGAGCCCGGGGAGCTGTTTTTT. It is translated as CASSYSREPGELFF.

The V and J genes are TRBV11-2 and TRBJ2-3; TRBD2 matches 13 bases. V lost 5 bases to trimming and J lost 4 bases; unmatched junction nucleotides: 6. CDR1 and CDR2 from the germline V gene are SGHAT and FQNNGV. The CDR3 has 16 residues. The CDR3 DNA reads TGTGCCAGCAGCCCAAGACTAGCGGGGGGCCCAGATACGCAGTATTTT. It codes for CASSPRLAGGPDTQYF.

CDR3 residues: CASSVDVSSYNSPLHF. The CDR3 bases are TGTGCCAGCAGCGTAGACGTGAGCTCCTATAATTCACCCCTCCACTTT. V gene TRBV9 combines with J gene TRBJ1-6; no reliable D call. This CDR3 has 16 residues. The germline CDR1 and CDR2 sequences are SGDLS and YYNGEE. The V end lost 0 bases, the J end lost 0 bases, and 7 bases lay between the germline ends.

The rearrangement joins TRBV18 to TRBJ2-3; D might be TRBD2 (5 bases). The CDR3 is made up of 15 amino acids. Germline CDR1 is KGHSH and CDR2 is LQKENI. Between the trimmed V and J ends, which lost 3 bases and 0 bases, there was a span of 10 bases. CDR3 in DNA: TGTGCCAGCTCACCGAACGGGATTAGCACAGATACGCAGTATTTT. Its protein is CASSPNGISTDTQYF.